The text below deals with one TCR beta chain. Seattle patient enrollment occurred during active infection, with longitudinal follow-up thereafter. The CDR3 runs to 13 residues. Germline-derived CDR1 and CDR2 are LNHDA and SQIVND (reference sequence). V was cut by 5 bases and J by 4 bases, with 11 bases left in between. These data come from a study of blood T cell repertoires in COVID-19. Overall study context: The samples span acute and convalescent COVID-19 from the United States, Italy and Spain. Sources were T cells, B-cell-depleted T cells, or PBMCs; the material itself was cDNA or gDNA.

Per the original data handling: Nucleated cell counts were estimated from reference gene primer amplification. The data were produced by immunoSEQ multiplex PCR, yet TCRdb's version contains in-frame clones alone and is incomplete. V, J and clone size are those of that table, while D and trimming were read from the DNA. This table has nearly 50,000 clones, about 89% appearing once. This chain connects TRBV19 to TRBJ1-2; D gene unclear. The specimen sequenced was peripheral blood. This TCR derives from an elderly woman with COVID-19, enrolled during active disease. Here the CDR3 reads CASSLRETYGYTF. DNA of the CDR3: TGTGCCAGTAGTTTGCGGGAAACCTATGGCTACACCTTC. The whole variable domain, filled in from reference TRBV19 and TRBJ1-2, reads DGGITQSPKYLFRKEGQNVTLSCEQNLNHDAMYWYRQDPGQGLRLIYYSQIVNDFQKGDIAEGYSVSREKKESFPLTVTSAQKNPTAFYLCASSLRETYGYTFGSGTRLTVV.